These 3 T cell receptor beta chains share one sample of origin, sequenced in a study of cytomegalovirus exposure and HLA in healthy donors. The primer mix had 60 Vbeta and 13 Jbeta primers. Some clones are missing from TCRdb's copy, which holds only in-frame ones; the method was immunoSEQ multiplex PCR. The table shows around 170,000 clones, with 82% occurring only once. Sequenced input: PBMCs. These receptors were taken from a woman aged 18-35 years in good health and CMV-seronegative.

The chain uses TRBV19 and TRBJ1-2; 8 nucleotides match TRBD1. The CDR3 runs 14 residues. The germline V gene encodes CDR1 LNHDA and CDR2 SQIVND (reference sequence). V lost 5 bases to trimming and J lost 5 bases; unmatched junction nucleotides: 7. CDR3 amino acids: CASSVDRAWYGYTF. The CDR3 DNA reads TGTGCCAGTAGTGTGGACAGGGCCTGGTATGGCTACACCTTC.

The chain uses TRBV19 and TRBJ1-1; D possibly corresponds to TRBD1 (6 bases). CDR3 length: 14 amino acids. Germline CDR1 and CDR2: LNHDA and SQIVND (reference sequence). Trimming cost V 6 bases and J 7 bases, with 18 bases left between them. The CDR3 region is CASSPGGALSEAFF. The CDR3 coding sequence is TGTGCCAGTAGCCCGGGGGGGGCCCTCAGTGAAGCTTTCTTT. Drawing the rest from reference TRBV19 and TRBJ1-1, the complete variable domain is DGGITQSPKYLFRKEGQNVTLSCEQNLNHDAMYWYRQDPGQGLRLIYYSQIVNDFQKGDIAEGYSVSREKKESFPLTVTSAQKNPTAFYLCASSPGGALSEAFFGQGTRLTVV.

The chain employs TRBV6-6 and TRBJ2-3; TRBD2 matches at 8 bases. J lost 0 bases, V lost 2 bases, and 4 bases had no gene match. The V gene's germline CDR1 is MNHNY and CDR2 SVGAGI (reference sequence). This CDR3 is built from 16 residues. CDR3 DNA: TGTGCCAGCAGTTACAAAGCGGGAGTTAGCACAGATACGCAGTATTTT. It specifies CASSYKAGVSTDTQYF.